These 28 T cell receptor beta chains share one sample of origin, sequenced in a study of blood T cell repertoires in COVID-19. Measured with immunoSEQ multiplex PCR; TCRdb has only the in-frame clones, and not every one. The sample consists of just over 95,000 clones, roughly 82% of them appearing once. The sequenced material came from peripheral blood. These receptors all stem from a man of 80 years or more with acute or convalescent COVID-19.

J is TRBJ1-1 and V is TRBV9; TRBD1 matches at 8 bases. The CDR3 is 14 amino acids. V lost 2 bases and J lost 4; bases outside the gene matches: 4. Germline V gives CDR1 SGDLS, CDR2 YYNGEE. In DNA form, the CDR3 reads TGTGCCAGCAGCGTGCGGGGGACAGGCACTGAAGCTTTCTTT. Its protein is CASSVRGTGTEAFF.

The chain employs TRBV23-1 and TRBJ2-7, with 8 positions matching TRBD1. TRBV23-1 is an open reading frame whose function is uncertain. The CDR3 has 17 amino acids. With 11 bases clipped from V and 0 bases from J, the junction kept 18 bases outside the gene matches. The chain's CDR3 is CAARGQSLNHGSYEQYF. The CDR3, as DNA: TGCGCCGCCAGGGGGCAGAGCTTAAATCACGGCTCCTACGAGCAGTACTTC.

This clone showed up just a few times. The chain joins TRBV4-1 to TRBJ1-4; D might be TRBD1 (5 bases). Per the germline V gene, CDR1 is MGHRA and CDR2 is YSYEKL. The V end lost 1 base, the J end lost 0 bases, and 15 bases lay between the germline ends. The CDR3 contains 18 residues. The CDR3 nucleotides read TGCGCCAGCAGCCAAGCCCCCTCAAGGGGCACAACTAATGAAAAACTGTTTTTT. Translation gives CASSQAPSRGTTNEKLFF.

This clone was detected only once. The chain employs TRBV5-6 and TRBJ1-5, with 10 bases identical to TRBD1. V dropped 4 bases and J dropped 4; count of bases not matched to a gene: 8. Germline CDR1 reads SGHDT; CDR2 reads YYEEEE. The CDR3 loop spans 16 amino acids. For the CDR3, the DNA is TGTGCCAGCAGCCAACGGAGGGGACAGGGGAATCAGCCCCAGCATTTT. Amino acids: CASSQRRGQGNQPQHF.

V and J are TRBV9 and TRBJ2-5, with 15 bases matching TRBD2. Germline V gene lookup returns CDR1 SGDLS and CDR2 YYNGEE. There are 17 residues in the CDR3. V was clipped by 3 bases and J by 5 bases; unmatched bases: 8. The CDR3 spells CASSGGGLAGGRETQYF. DNA for the CDR3: TGTGCCAGCAGCGGGGGGGGACTAGCGGGAGGTCGGGAGACCCAGTACTTC. Full variable domain (outside the CDR3, taken from reference TRBV9 and TRBJ2-5): DSGVTQTPKHLITATGQRVTLRCSPRSGDLSVYWYQQSLDQGLQFLIQYYNGEERAKGNILERFSAQQFPDLHSELNLSSLELGDSALYFCASSGGGLAGGRETQYFGPGTRLLVL.

The V gene is TRBV11-3, the J gene TRBJ2-7, with D maybe TRBD2 (6 bases). Trimming left V 4 bases short and J 2 bases short, with 9 bases between. The V gene's germline CDR1 is SGHNT and CDR2 YENEEA. CDR3 length equals 13 residues. CDR3 DNA: TGTGCCAGCAGCTGGGACTCTACCTACGAGCAGTACTTC. Amino acids: CASSWDSTYEQYF. The full variable domain, in which reference TRBV11-3 and TRBJ2-7 provide the parts outside the CDR3, is EAGVVQSPRYKIIEKKQPVAFWCNPISGHNTLYWYLQNLGQGPELLIRYENEEAVDDSQLPKDRFSAERLKGVDSTLKIQPAELGDSAVYLCASSWDSTYEQYFGPGTRLTVT.

The chain has TRBV2 and TRBJ1-1; 9 nucleotides line up with TRBD1. The CDR3 runs to 16 residues. V was clipped by 8 bases and J by 1 base; unmatched bases: 11. The V gene's germline CDR1 is SNHLY and CDR2 FYNNEI. CDR3 region: CASPRGQGHENTEAFF. CDR3 bases: TGTGCCAGCCCGAGGGGACAGGGTCATGAGAACACTGAAGCTTTCTTT.

V is TRBV5-5 and J is TRBJ1-1; 11 bases align to TRBD1. Germline V gives CDR1 SGHKS, CDR2 YYEKEE (reference sequence). The CDR3 extends over 17 amino acids. V gave up 2 bases and J gave up 5 bases; unmatched junction bases: 11. CDR3 sequence reads: CASSLIPGQGGWTEAFF. The CDR3 DNA reads as TGTGCCAGCAGCTTAATCCCGGGACAGGGGGGTTGGACTGAAGCTTTCTTT.

The chain carries TRBV3-1 (or the pseudogene TRBV3-2) and TRBJ2-1, with a possible D match to TRBD1 (5 bases). The CDR3 has 15 amino acids. The V gene lost 4 bases and the J gene lost 6 bases, with 16 bases spanning the gap. The germline CDR1 and CDR2 sequences are LGHDT and YNNKEL (reference sequence). CDR3 bases: TGTGCCAGCAGCCCAAGAATCAGGGTTGGCAATGAGCAGTTCTTC. It codes for CASSPRIRVGNEQFF.

This rearrangement joins TRBV30 to TRBJ2-3; TRBD1 matches at 7 bases. J gave up 4 bases and V 2 bases, and 3 bases lay outside the gene matches. Looked up from germline, CDR1 is GTSNPN and CDR2 is SVGIG (reference sequence). CDR3 length: 13 residues. CDR3 nucleotides: TGTGCCTGGAGTCGAGGGGGCGCAGATACGCAGTATTTT. Translation gives CAWSRGGADTQYF.

V is TRBV27 and J is TRBJ1-2; 7 bases map to TRBD1. The junction had 10 bases not matched to a gene; V was cut back by 3 bases and J by 6 bases. This CDR3 contains 15 residues. CDR1 and CDR2 from the germline V gene are MNHEY and SMNVEV (reference sequence). DNA for the CDR3: TGTGCCAGCAGTTTTAACAGGGGAGGTGGGAATGGCTACACCTTC. Translation: CASSFNRGGGNGYTF.

Regarding this clone: The germline gene is not matched at one end of the junction; a read error may be the cause. The chain links TRBV20-1 to TRBJ2-1; perhaps TRBD2 as D (5 bases). The CDR3 sequence is 10 residues long. Looked up from germline, CDR1 is DFQATT and CDR2 is SNEGSKA (reference sequence). DNA for the CDR3: TGCAGTGCTTGGACTTTATTTATGATCTTC. This codes for CSAWTLFMIF.

V is TRBV29-1 and J is TRBJ2-2; D is perhaps TRBD2 (6 bases). The V end was cut by 5 bases, the J end by 1 base, with 11 bases between. From germline, CDR1 is SQVTM and CDR2 ANQGSEA. The CDR3 consists of 14 residues. In DNA form, the CDR3 reads TGCAGCGTTTATAGAGCGGGGAACACCGGGGAGCTGTTTTTT. Amino acids: CSVYRAGNTGELFF.

This rearrangement joins TRBV15 to TRBJ1-5, with a possible D match to TRBD1 (6 bases). Trimming pared 5 bases from V and 4 bases from J, leaving 12 bases between. The germline V gene encodes CDR1 LNHNV and CDR2 YYDKDF (reference sequence). The CDR3 has 14 amino acids. CDR3 amino acids: CATSPDRQNQPQHF. Written as DNA, the CDR3 is TGTGCCACCAGCCCCGACAGGCAAAATCAGCCCCAGCATTTT.

The gene calls are TRBV4-1 and TRBJ1-1, with D maybe TRBD1 (6 bases). Deletions cut 5 bases from V and 1 base from J, with 11 bases between. The germline gives CDR1 MGHRA, CDR2 YSYEKL. The CDR3 runs to 14 residues. The CDR3 reads CASSEGQRNTEAFF. CDR3 nucleotide sequence: TGCGCCAGCAGCGAAGGACAGAGGAACACTGAAGCTTTCTTT.

The chain carries TRBV6-6 and TRBJ2-7; a possible D gene is TRBD1 (6 bases). Trimming took off 6 bases at V and 7 bases at J, with 13 bases between the two ends. There are 12 residues in the CDR3. In germline, CDR1 is MNHNY, CDR2 SVGAGI (reference sequence). The CDR3 coding sequence is TGTGCCAGCAGCGCCACAGGGTTGGAGCAGTACTTC. This encodes CASSATGLEQYF.

The chain couples TRBV6-6 to TRBJ1-2, with TRBD1 matching over 7 bases. The V gene end was trimmed by 2 bases and the J gene end by 9 bases; junction bases not matched to a gene: 6. CDR1 MNHNY and CDR2 SVGAGI come from the germline V gene (reference sequence). The CDR3 sequence is 13 residues long. In DNA, the CDR3 is TGTGCCAGCAGTTACGACAGGGTAAAGAGCTACACCTTC. Amino acid sequence: CASSYDRVKSYTF.

This chain links TRBV19 with TRBJ1-5, with 10 positions matching TRBD1. This CDR3 has 16 amino acids. CDR1 and CDR2 (germline): LNHDA, SQIVND (reference sequence). The J segment lost 2 bases and the V segment lost 3 bases, leaving 4 bases of the junction unmatched. CDR3: CASSISGTGGNQPQHF. The DNA for the CDR3 is TGTGCCAGTAGTATCTCCGGGACAGGGGGCAATCAGCCCCAGCATTTT.

The rearrangement uses TRBV11-2 and TRBJ1-2, with TRBD1 matching over 7 bases. V trimming: 1 base; J trimming: 5 bases; junction bases outside the gene matches: 10. This CDR3 is 16 amino acids long. Germline V gene data show CDR1 as SGHAT and CDR2 as FQNNGV. CDR3 amino acids: CASSLGQGYNLYGYTF. The CDR3 region has the DNA TGTGCCAGCAGCTTAGGACAGGGCTATAATTTGTATGGCTACACCTTC.

Written as DNA, the CDR3 is TGTGCCAGCAGCTTTGAGTACCAAGAGACCCAGTACTTC. Its protein product is CASSFEYQETQYF. This chain joins TRBV7-2 and TRBJ2-5, with D hard to call. The CDR3 has 13 amino acids. Germline V gene sequence: CDR1 SGHTA, CDR2 FQGNSA. Trimming took 3 bases from V and 0 from J, leaving 5 bases between them.

This chain links TRBV6-5 with TRBJ1-3; 7 bases fit TRBD1. The CDR3 contains 16 residues. Germline V gene lookup returns CDR1 MNHEY and CDR2 SVGAGI. V gave up 4 bases and J gave up 0 bases; unmatched junction bases: 6. The CDR3 nucleotides read TGTGCCAGCAGTTCGCGACAGGGCTACTCTGGAAACACCATATATTTT. This sequence encodes CASSSRQGYSGNTIYF.

V and J are TRBV28 and TRBJ2-7; D possibly corresponds to TRBD2 (5 bases). V was trimmed by 7 bases and J by 1 base, leaving 14 bases between them. Looked up from germline, CDR1 is MDHEN and CDR2 is SYDVKM. This CDR3 comprises 14 residues. CDR3 protein: CASNLGGWSYEQYF. CDR3 sequence (DNA): TGTGCCAGCAATCTAGGAGGTTGGTCCTACGAGCAGTACTTC.

CDR3 protein: CASRGSNGPNQPQHF. The CDR3 coding sequence is TGTGCCAGCAGAGGGAGTAACGGACCCAATCAGCCCCAGCATTTT. V and J are TRBV28 and TRBJ1-5, with D unclear. CDR3 length equals 15 residues. Germline V CDR1 and CDR2: MDHEN, SYDVKM. V dropped 6 bases and J dropped 3 bases, with 15 bases sitting between them.

This rearrangement joins TRBV19 to TRBJ2-5; the match to TRBD1 covers 7 bases. Germline assignment: CDR1 LNHDA and CDR2 SQIVND (reference sequence). This CDR3 spans 16 amino acids. After removal of 1 base from V and 4 bases from J, the junction contained 9 bases not matched to a gene. CDR3 in DNA: TGTGCCAGTAGTATAGGTAGGACAGGCGTCCGAGAGACCCAGTACTTC. This codes for CASSIGRTGVRETQYF.

CDR3 amino acids: CASSEGAPDGYTF. The CDR3 nucleotides are TGTGCCAGCAGCGAAGGAGCTCCCGATGGCTACACCTTC. The rearrangement links TRBV6-2 or TRBV6-3 to TRBJ1-2, with D unclear. From germline, CDR1 is MNHEY and CDR2 SVGEGT. V lost 6 bases and J lost 6, with 14 bases in between. The CDR3 is 13 residues long.

This chain joins TRBV7-2 and TRBJ2-5, with TRBD1 identical over 10 bases. Trimming at V came to 7 bases and at J to 6 bases, leaving 5 bases not matched to a gene. The germline V gene has CDR1 SGHTA and CDR2 FQGNSA. The CDR3 consists of 13 residues. The CDR3: CASISDRGKTQYF. The DNA for the CDR3 is TGTGCCAGCATTTCGGACAGGGGGAAGACCCAGTACTTC.

The chain has TRBV5-1 and TRBJ1-1; tentatively, D is TRBD1 (5 bases). V gave up 5 bases and J gave up 4 bases, with 15 bases separating them. Germline-derived CDR1 and CDR2 are SGHRS and YFSETQ. The CDR3 totals 14 residues. CDR3 amino acids: CASRRVLQVTEAFF. The DNA of the CDR3 is TGCGCCAGCAGAAGGGTCTTACAGGTCACTGAAGCTTTCTTT.

The rearrangement uses TRBV5-1 and TRBJ2-5; D remains ambiguous. Trimming stripped 0 bases from V and 5 bases from J, with 11 bases between. The germline CDR1 and CDR2 sequences are SGHRS and YFSETQ. The CDR3 runs to 14 residues. CDR3 amino acids: CASSLAGPPETQYF. The DNA of the CDR3 is TGCGCCAGCAGCTTGGCAGGTCCTCCGGAGACCCAGTACTTC.